These 27 T cell receptor beta chains share one sample of origin, sequenced in a study of breast tumors, draining lymph nodes, adjacent tissues. The lymph nodes were axillary draining lymph nodes from breast cancer patients. TCRdb fed the multiplex PCR reads into MiXCR, producing one record per CDR3 protein. The sample carries about 300,000 distinct CDR3 sequences, over 25% recorded once. Sequenced: axillary lymph node tissue. The receptors derive from a female donor with breast cancer. Some clones in this sample may be carry-over from other donors' samples.

This clonotype showed up many times. V and J are TRBV29-1 and TRBJ1-2, with TRBD1 identical over 9 bases. With V trimmed by 6 bases and J by 7 bases, 12 bases remained unmatched. Germline values: CDR1 SQVTM, CDR2 ANQGSEA. The CDR3 loop spans 14 amino acids. This chain's CDR3 is CSVALGQGKTGYTF. The CDR3 DNA is TGCAGCGTGGCACTTGGACAGGGGAAGACTGGCTACACCTTC.

Notes on this clonotype: This may stem from a read error, because a much larger clone lies one nucleotide away. V and J are TRBV12-3 or TRBV12-4 and TRBJ1-4; D might be TRBD1 (6 bases). The CDR3 is 14 residues long. CDR3 DNA: TGTGCCAGCAACCGAGACAGGTGGGGTGAAAGACTGTTTTTT. Encoded protein: CASNRDRWGERLFF.

Comments on this clonotype: A single base separates this from a much larger clone, so it may be a read error. The chain carries TRBV7-4 and TRBJ2-3; TRBD2 agrees at 11 bases. The CDR3 spans 16 residues. Germline V CDR1 and CDR2: SGHVT, SQSDAQ. The CDR3 is CASRAGTSGFTDMQYF. The CDR3, as DNA: TGTGCCAGCAGGGCCGGGACTAGCGGCTTTACAGATATGCAGTATTTT.

This sequence joins TRBV28 and TRBJ2-1; 8 positions match TRBD1. The germline V gene has CDR1 MDHEN and CDR2 SYDVKM. With 5 bases clipped from V and 7 bases from J, the junction kept 10 bases outside the gene matches. The length of the CDR3 is 15 residues. The CDR3 loop reads CASSPPWTGTNEQFF. DNA of the CDR3: TGTGCCAGCAGTCCCCCCTGGACAGGGACGAATGAGCAGTTCTTC.

In its sample, this clonotype was seen many times. This sequence joins TRBV20-1 and TRBJ2-5; 8 bases are shared with TRBD2. This CDR3 region has 14 residues. The germline CDR1 and CDR2 sequences are DFQATT and SNEGSKA (reference sequence). V lost 3 bases, J lost 2 bases, and 5 bases stayed unmatched. The CDR3 DNA reads as TGCAGTGCTAGTCTGGCGGGAGGACAAGAGACCCAGTACTTC. It translates to CSASLAGGQETQYF.

As concerns this clonotype: A read error may explain this, as a much larger clone is one base away. The chain links TRBV5-8 to TRBJ2-7, with 7 bases aligning to TRBD1. Unmatched junction bases numbered 12, after V lost 3 bases and J lost 12 bases. The CDR3 is made up of 13 amino acids. Looked up from germline, CDR1 is SGHTS and CDR2 is YDEGEE. The CDR3 nucleotides read TGTGCCAGCAGCTCGGGACAGTCTAACAAGCGGTACTTC. Its translation is CASSSGQSNKRYF.

As regards this clonotype: This may come from a read error, since a much larger clone is one base off. This sequence joins TRBV20-1 and TRBJ1-2; D might be TRBD1 (6 bases). This CDR3 spans 13 amino acids. Germline CDR1 and CDR2: DFQATT and SNEGSKA (reference sequence). The CDR3 region is CSAREAGGYAYTF. The CDR3, as DNA: TGCAGTGCTAGAGAGGCTGGGGGCTATGCCTACACCTTC.

There are many counts of this clonotype. The chain is built from TRBV11-3 and TRBJ2-1; 10 positions agree with TRBD2. V dropped 4 bases and J dropped 10; count of bases not matched to a gene: 13. Germline CDR1 is SGHNT and CDR2 is YENEEA. This CDR3 comprises 16 residues. In nucleotides, the CDR3 is TGTGCCAGCAGCTACGGAGTAGCGGGAGGAGGCTCGGAGCAGTTCTTC. It yields the protein CASSYGVAGGGSEQFF.

This clonotype appeared a few times. This may be a read error: a much more frequent sequence differs by one nucleotide. The chain combines TRBV19 with TRBJ2-3; the match to TRBD2 covers 13 bases. CDR1 and CDR2 from the germline V gene are LNHDA and SQIVND (reference sequence). The CDR3 contains 17 residues. CDR3 bases: TGTGCCAGTAGTCGGACTAGCGGGAGCTCTGGCACAGATACGCAGTCTTTT. This sequence encodes CASSRTSGSSGTDTQSF.

V and J are TRBV25-1 and TRBJ2-7; the D is unclear. CDR1 is MGHDK, CDR2 SYGVNS, per germline. The CDR3 is 11 amino acids. The V end lost 7 bases, the J end lost 7 bases, and 11 bases lay between the germline ends. The DNA for the CDR3 is TGTGCCAGCATAGGGCCCGGAGAGCAGTACTTC. This encodes CASIGPGEQYF.

This clonotype was counted many times. The chain couples TRBV7-8 to TRBJ2-3, with a weak D call TRBD1 (5 bases). CDR1 is SGHVS, CDR2 FQNEAQ, per germline. The CDR3 consists of 16 residues. Trimming took 3 bases from V and 2 from J, leaving 15 bases between them. CDR3 nucleotides: TGTGCCAGCAGCTTCGGTGGGGCAGGGTCCACAGATACGCAGTATTTT. This codes for CASSFGGAGSTDTQYF.

The chain combines TRBV7-2 with TRBJ2-3; 12 positions agree with TRBD2. The CDR3 consists of 18 residues. Unmatched junction bases numbered 8, after V lost 0 bases and J lost 4 bases. Germline lookup yields CDR1 SGHTA and CDR2 FQGNSA. In DNA, the CDR3 is TGTGCCAGCAGCTTAGCCCGGACTAGCGGGATAATCGCAGATACGCAGTATTTT. Its translation: CASSLARTSGIIADTQYF.

Turning to this clonotype: Sequence at one end of the junction differs from germline and may be a read error. The V and J genes are TRBV7-2 and TRBJ2-1, with D perhaps TRBD2 (6 bases). Germline-derived CDR1 and CDR2 are SGHTA and FQGNSA. The length of the CDR3 is 15 residues. The CDR3 nucleotides are TGCGCCAGCGGCTTGGTACGTGGGAGGTCGAATGAGCAGTTCTTC. Translating it yields CASGLVRGRSNEQFF. Combining the CDR3 with reference TRBV7-2 and TRBJ2-1 gives the whole variable domain GAGVSQSPSNKVTEKGKDVELRCDPISGHTALYWYRQSLGQGLEFLIYFQGNSAPDKSGLPSDRFSAERTGGSVSTLTIQRTQQEDSAVYLCASGLVRGRSNEQFFGPGTRLTVL.

This clonotype came up a few times. The chain couples TRBV12-3 or TRBV12-4 to TRBJ2-1; TRBD1 matches at 8 bases. This CDR3 has 16 amino acids. V shed 4 bases and J 7 bases; nucleotides not matched to a gene: 12. DNA of the CDR3: TGTGCCAGCAGTTCTCCCTCGGACAGGGTAGAGAATGAGCAGTTCTTC. This translates into CASSSPSDRVENEQFF.

The chain recombines TRBV6-2 or TRBV6-3 with TRBJ2-7; D perhaps matches TRBD2 (5 bases). CDR1 and CDR2 from the germline V gene are MNHEY and SVGEGT. CDR3 length: 14 amino acids. V was shortened by 5 bases and J by 2 bases, with 13 bases between the two germline ends. The CDR3 reads CASSRPDFTYEQYF. Here the CDR3 DNA reads TGTGCCAGCAGTCGCCCGGACTTTACCTACGAGCAGTACTTC.

V is TRBV7-2 and J is TRBJ2-7; 16 nucleotides line up with TRBD2. This CDR3 has 16 amino acids. Germline V gene data show CDR1 as SGHTA and CDR2 as FQGNSA. The ends lost 10 bases at V and 0 bases at J; junction bases unmatched: 6. The CDR3 spells CATPGLAGGVSYEQYF. The CDR3 nucleotides are TGTGCCACACCGGGACTAGCGGGAGGGGTCTCCTACGAGCAGTACTTC.

This clonotype occurred many times. The chain carries TRBV2 and TRBJ1-4, with D possibly TRBD1 on 5 matching bases. The germline V gene has CDR1 SNHLY and CDR2 FYNNEI. V was trimmed by 8 bases and J by 8 bases, leaving 18 bases between them. CDR3 length: 14 residues. The CDR3 sequence: CASHQTVNEEKLFF. DNA for the CDR3: TGTGCCAGCCACCAGACAGTGAACGAAGAAAAACTGTTTTTT.

About this clonotype itself: The conserved final phenylalanine or tryptophan is absent from the CDR3, which likely points to a read error. The DNA is omitted, as the CDR3 cannot be located on it reliably, and the CDR3 follows TCRdb's listing. This sequence joins TRBV20-1 and TRBJ2-7; the D segment call TRBD1 is taken from the table without a DNA check. Germline-derived CDR1 and CDR2 are DFQATT and SNEGSKA (reference sequence). Termini included, the CDR3 measures 11 amino acids. CDR3 sequence: CSANPGREQSL.

This clonotype was counted a few times. Sequence at one end of the junction differs from germline and may be a read error. The chain couples TRBV10-1 to TRBJ2-7; 10 bases align to TRBD2. The germline V gene has CDR1 WNHNN and CDR2 SYGVQD (reference sequence). CDR3 size: 15 residues. This CDR3 is CASGESSGSPSVQYF. The CDR3 DNA is TGCGCCAGCGGTGAGTCTAGCGGGAGTCCCAGCGTGCAGTACTTC.

This clonotype was seen at least ten times. CDR3 in amino acids: CASSVGIQGTTSATGNTIYF. The CDR3 region has the DNA TGTGCCAGCAGCGTAGGGATACAGGGTACCACGTCGGCCACTGGAAACACCATATATTTT. The chain joins TRBV9 to TRBJ1-3; the D gene is possibly TRBD1 (6 bases). The germline gives CDR1 SGDLS, CDR2 YYNGEE. V lost 0 bases and J lost 2, with 24 bases in between. CDR3 length: 20 residues.

About this clonotype itself: The conserved phenylalanine or tryptophan is not found at the CDR3 terminus, so this likely reflects a read error. The limits of the CDR3 on the DNA are not certain, so only TCRdb's listed CDR3 is given. This chain links TRBV2 with TRBJ2-1; the listed D gene, TRBD1, was not tested against the DNA. The length of the CDR3 is 14 amino acids, counting both ends. Germline V gives CDR1 SNHLY, CDR2 FYNNEI. The CDR3 protein is CASIGQGNYNEQTL.

In regard to this clonotype: One base away lies a much larger clone, so this may be a sequencing read error. It is likely a read error, because the conserved phenylalanine at the end of the CDR3 is missing. The chain recombines TRBV19 with TRBJ2-1, with TRBD2 identical over 13 bases. CDR1 is LNHDA, CDR2 SQIVND, per germline (reference sequence). J lost 7 bases, V lost 1 base, and 4 bases had no gene match. The CDR3 covers 16 residues. CDR3 in amino acids: CASSIATSGRANEQFS. The CDR3 DNA is TGTGCCAGTAGTATAGCAACTAGCGGGAGGGCAAATGAGCAGTTCTCC.

This clonotype was observed at least ten times. The chain uses TRBV9 and TRBJ2-1; the D gene is possibly TRBD2 (5 bases). V lost 0 bases to trimming and J lost 2 bases, with 9 bases between them. The CDR3 is 15 amino acids. Per the germline V gene, CDR1 is SGDLS and CDR2 is YYNGEE. The CDR3 loop is CASSVGTSPYNEQFF. CDR3 DNA sequence: TGTGCCAGCAGCGTAGGGACTTCCCCCTACAATGAGCAGTTCTTC. Filled out from reference TRBV9 and TRBJ2-1, the complete variable domain reads DSGVTQTPKHLITATGQRVTLRCSPRSGDLSVYWYQQSLDQGLQFLIQYYNGEERAKGNILERFSAQQFPDLHSELNLSSLELGDSALYFCASSVGTSPYNEQFFGPGTRLTVL.

In its sample, this clonotype was seen many times. This chain connects TRBV12-3 or TRBV12-4 to TRBJ2-7; the match to TRBD2 covers 7 bases. CDR3 length: 16 amino acids. V dropped 0 bases and J dropped 4; count of bases not matched to a gene: 9. For the CDR3, the DNA is TGTGCCAGCAGTTTAGCGCTTAGCGGGTCCTCTTACGAGCAGTACTTC. Encoded protein: CASSLALSGSSYEQYF.

The chain combines TRBV28 with TRBJ1-4; TRBD1 agrees at 8 bases. There are 15 residues in the CDR3. Germline-derived CDR1 and CDR2 are MDHEN and SYDVKM. V lost 1 base, J lost 7 bases, and 5 bases stayed unmatched. The CDR3 spells CASSLYPDRAEKLFF. Written as DNA, the CDR3 is TGTGCCAGCAGTTTATATCCGGACAGGGCTGAAAAACTGTTTTTT.

This clonotype was found many times. CDR3 loop: CASSPRDSTYEQYF. CDR3 sequence (DNA): TGTGCCAGCAGCCCCCGGGACAGCACCTACGAGCAGTACTTC. The chain combines TRBV7-9 with TRBJ2-7; 7 bases are a match to TRBD1. Germline CDR1 SEHNR, CDR2 FQNEAQ (reference sequence). CDR3 size: 14 residues. V lost 5 bases to trimming and J lost 2 bases; unmatched junction nucleotides: 6.

This clonotype appeared a few times. The rearrangement links TRBV6-5 to TRBJ2-3, with 7 bases aligning to TRBD2. Germline V gives CDR1 MNHEY, CDR2 SVGAGI. V lost 5 bases and J lost 4; bases outside the gene matches: 6. This CDR3 has 14 residues. CDR3 sequence reads: CASSHGGMADTQYF. The CDR3 coding sequence is TGTGCCAGCAGTCACGGGGGGATGGCAGATACGCAGTATTTT.